Listed below are T cell receptor beta chains from one sample, sequenced in a study of T cells after yellow fever vaccination. TCRdb passed the 5' RACE reads through MiXCR, listing each CDR3 protein once. The sample holds tens of thousands of distinct CDR3 sequences, about 6.6% seen once. The material sequenced was CD8+ T cells sorted from PBMCs, taken 4 to 5 days after the first yellow fever vaccination. All receptors come from a man between 18 and 29 years old who received the YFV17D yellow fever vaccine. The CDR3 runs from the conserved cysteine through the conserved F or W.

V gene: TRBV27; J gene: TRBJ2-3; CDR3 protein: CASTPAQSSTDTQYF
V gene: TRBV6-1; J gene: TRBJ1-6; CDR3 protein: CASSEPYTLNSPLHF
V gene: TRBV12-3/TRBV12-4; J gene: TRBJ2-2; CDR3 protein: CAIPQPTGELFF
V gene: TRBV7-6; J gene: TRBJ2-5; CDR3 protein: CASSRLAGGGETQYF
V gene: TRBV7-9; J gene: TRBJ2-3; CDR3 protein: CASSPVTVDTDTQYF
V gene: TRBV7-9; J gene: TRBJ1-3; CDR3 protein: CASSLDIASGNTIYF
V gene: TRBV7-9; J gene: TRBJ2-2; CDR3 protein: CASSSTGGSNTGELFF
V gene: TRBV25-1; J gene: TRBJ2-1; CDR3 protein: CASNSGGPPGVQFF
V gene: TRBV2; J gene: TRBJ2-3; CDR3 protein: CASSSPFDTQYF
V gene: TRBV3-1; J gene: TRBJ2-3; CDR3 protein: CASSSLAGAPDTQYF
V gene: TRBV11-2; J gene: TRBJ2-3; CDR3 protein: CASSLWSDTQYF
V gene: TRBV27; J gene: TRBJ2-2; CDR3 protein: CASSRIGTSGTGELFF
V gene: TRBV12-3/TRBV12-4; J gene: TRBJ2-7; CDR3 protein: CASSSGQGYYEQYF
V gene: TRBV12-3/TRBV12-4; J gene: TRBJ1-1; CDR3 protein: CASSDTRSEAFF
V gene: TRBV27; J gene: TRBJ2-1; CDR3 protein: CASKPRSSYNEQFF
V gene: TRBV20-1; J gene: TRBJ2-1; CDR3 protein: CSAWTGVFGEQFF
V gene: TRBV7-8; J gene: TRBJ1-2; CDR3 protein: CASSLLKGLNGYTF
V gene: TRBV5-1; J gene: TRBJ2-2; CDR3 protein: CASSYVSPGTASSRGELFF
V gene: TRBV19; J gene: TRBJ2-7; CDR3 protein: CASSTTVATEQYF
V gene: TRBV20-1; J gene: TRBJ2-1; CDR3 protein: CSASILTNEQFF
V gene: TRBV9; J gene: TRBJ1-6; CDR3 protein: CASSSGGESGSPLHF
V gene: TRBV7-2; J gene: TRBJ2-3; CDR3 protein: CASSLSTSGGPTDTQYF
V gene: TRBV4-1; J gene: TRBJ1-5; CDR3 protein: CASSQVPGQPQHF
V gene: TRBV12-3/TRBV12-4; J gene: TRBJ2-5; CDR3 protein: CASSLGGQRQETQYF
V gene: TRBV21-1; J gene: TRBJ2-1; CDR3 protein: CASSKRTRVPYNEQFF
V gene: TRBV20-1; J gene: TRBJ2-1; CDR3 protein: CSARGLAGGDNEQFF
V gene: TRBV6-4; J gene: TRBJ2-3; CDR3 protein: CASSDSTSGGPDTQYF
V gene: TRBV7-9; J gene: TRBJ2-1; CDR3 protein: CASSLEVRSSYNEQFF
V gene: TRBV9; J gene: TRBJ1-2; CDR3 protein: CASSVASGTLGYGYTF